This T cell receptor (beta chain) was identified in a study of cytomegalovirus exposure and HLA in healthy donors. Regarding this clone: The antigen remains unidentified.

The V gene's germline CDR1 is SGHRS and CDR2 YFSETQ. The junction had 7 bases not matched to a gene; V was cut back by 4 bases and J by 10 bases. The CDR3 is 12 amino acids. This table comes from immunoSEQ multiplex PCR, and its TCRdb copy is limited to in-frame clones, with some not included. The sample has 80,000 to 100,000 clones; roughly 85% are singletons. The donors were members of the validation cohort, which comprised 120 subjects and was separate from the first cohort of 666 subjects. General study results and limits: Cytomegalovirus association was assigned to over 150 TCR beta chains.

Specimen: PBMCs. This sequence was found in a woman aged 25 to 39 in good health and CMV-seronegative. This chain uses TRBV5-1 with TRBJ1-1, with 7 bases that match TRBD1. The CDR3 nucleotides read TGCGCCAGCAGCGCTCCGGGACAGACAGCTTTCTTT. It codes for CASSAPGQTAFF.